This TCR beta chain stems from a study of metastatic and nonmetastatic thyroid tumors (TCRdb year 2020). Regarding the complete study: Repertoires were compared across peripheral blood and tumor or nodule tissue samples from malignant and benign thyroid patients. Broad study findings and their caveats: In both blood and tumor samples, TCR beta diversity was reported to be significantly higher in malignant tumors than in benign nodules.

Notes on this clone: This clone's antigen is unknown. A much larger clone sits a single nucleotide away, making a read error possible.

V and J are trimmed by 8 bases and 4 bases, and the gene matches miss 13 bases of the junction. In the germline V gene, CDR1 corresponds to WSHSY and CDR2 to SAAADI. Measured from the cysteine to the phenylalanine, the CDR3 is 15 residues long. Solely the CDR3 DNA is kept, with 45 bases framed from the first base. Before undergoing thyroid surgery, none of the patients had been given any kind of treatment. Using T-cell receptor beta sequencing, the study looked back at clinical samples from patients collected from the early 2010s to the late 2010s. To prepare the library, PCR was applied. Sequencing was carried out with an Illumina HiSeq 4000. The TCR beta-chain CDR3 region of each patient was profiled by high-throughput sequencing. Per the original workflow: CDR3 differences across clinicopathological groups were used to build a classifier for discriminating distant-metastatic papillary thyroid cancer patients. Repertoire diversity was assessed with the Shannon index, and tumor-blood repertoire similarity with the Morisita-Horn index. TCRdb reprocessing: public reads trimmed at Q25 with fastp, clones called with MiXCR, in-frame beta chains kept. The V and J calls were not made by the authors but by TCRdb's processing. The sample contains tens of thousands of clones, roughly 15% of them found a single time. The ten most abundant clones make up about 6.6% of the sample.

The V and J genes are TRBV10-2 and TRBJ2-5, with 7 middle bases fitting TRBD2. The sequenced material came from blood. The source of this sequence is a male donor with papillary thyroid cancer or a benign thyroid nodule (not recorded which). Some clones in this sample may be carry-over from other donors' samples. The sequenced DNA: TGCGCCAGCGGGGGGGTGGAGTCATTTCCAGAGACCCAGTACTTC. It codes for CASGGVESFPETQYF.